This TCR beta chain was found in a study of beta chain features in type 1 diabetes. It was via CD45RO/CCR7/CD25/CD127/CD95/CD27 that CD4+ naive, central memory, regulatory and stem cell-like memory cells were sorted. The entirety of the isolated RNA underwent reverse transcription, so expressed TCRB transcripts were sequenced. Libraries were prepared by immunoSEQ multiplex PCR; TCRdb keeps only in-frame clonotypes and omits some of them. The table includes about 410,000 clones, about 15% detected once. This clone was detected a few times. This TCR was sampled from a man aged 25 to 45 in good health. Source material: naive CD4+ T cells from blood.

For the CDR3, the DNA is TGTGCCATCAGTGAGTTGTTGAACAATGAGCAGTTCTTC. It specifies CAISELLNNEQFF. This chain uses TRBV10-3 with TRBJ2-1, with D uncertain. This CDR3 contains 13 residues. Germline CDR1 ENHRY, CDR2 SYGVKD. Trimming stripped 1 base from V and 5 bases from J, with 6 bases between.